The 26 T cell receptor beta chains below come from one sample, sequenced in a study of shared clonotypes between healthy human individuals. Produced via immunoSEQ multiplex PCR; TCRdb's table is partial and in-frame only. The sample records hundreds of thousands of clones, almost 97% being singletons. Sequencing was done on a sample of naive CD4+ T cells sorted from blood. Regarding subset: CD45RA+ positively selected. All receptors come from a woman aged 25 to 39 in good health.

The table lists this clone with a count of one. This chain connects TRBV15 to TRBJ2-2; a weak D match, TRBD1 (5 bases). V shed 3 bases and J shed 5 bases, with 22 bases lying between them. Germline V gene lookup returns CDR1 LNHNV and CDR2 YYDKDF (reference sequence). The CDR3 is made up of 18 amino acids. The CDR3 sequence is CATSSALTAQKKTGELFF. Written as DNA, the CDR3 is TGTGCCACCAGCAGCGCTCTGACAGCCCAGAAGAAAACCGGGGAGCTGTTTTTT.

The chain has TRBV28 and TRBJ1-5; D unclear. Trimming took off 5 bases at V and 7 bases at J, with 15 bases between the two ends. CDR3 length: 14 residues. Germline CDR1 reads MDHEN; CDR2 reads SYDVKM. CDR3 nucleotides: TGTGCCAGCAGTCCCTCGGGAGGGATACAGCCCCAGCATTTT. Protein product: CASSPSGGIQPQHF.

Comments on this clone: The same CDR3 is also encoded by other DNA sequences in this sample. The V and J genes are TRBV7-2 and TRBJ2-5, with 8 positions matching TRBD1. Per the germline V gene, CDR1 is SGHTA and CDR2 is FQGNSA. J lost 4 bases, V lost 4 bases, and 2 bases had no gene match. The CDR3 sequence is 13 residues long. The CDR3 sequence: CASSSDRGETQYF. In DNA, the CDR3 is TGTGCCAGCAGCTCCGACAGGGGAGAGACCCAGTACTTC.

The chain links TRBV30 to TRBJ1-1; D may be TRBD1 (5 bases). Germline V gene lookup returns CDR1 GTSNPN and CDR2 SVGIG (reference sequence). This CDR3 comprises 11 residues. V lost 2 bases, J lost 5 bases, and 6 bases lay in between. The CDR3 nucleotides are TGTGCCTGGAGTAAGGGGACTGAAGCTTTCTTT. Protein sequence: CAWSKGTEAFF.

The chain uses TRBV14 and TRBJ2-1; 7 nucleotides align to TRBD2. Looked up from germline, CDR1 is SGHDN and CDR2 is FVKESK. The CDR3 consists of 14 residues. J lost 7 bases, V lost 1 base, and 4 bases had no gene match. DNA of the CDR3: TGTGCCAGCAGCCAAGGTAGGACTAGAAATGAGCAGTTCTTC. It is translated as CASSQGRTRNEQFF.

CDR3 in amino acids: CASSSAGAAQETQYF. CDR3 coding DNA: TGTGCCAGCAGCTCCGCCGGGGCGGCCCAAGAGACCCAGTACTTC. V gene TRBV5-6 combines with J gene TRBJ2-5, with D tentatively TRBD1 or TRBD2 (5 bases each). V was shortened by 3 bases and J by 1 base, with 13 bases between the two germline ends. Germline V gene data show CDR1 as SGHDT and CDR2 as YYEEEE. The CDR3 is 15 residues long.

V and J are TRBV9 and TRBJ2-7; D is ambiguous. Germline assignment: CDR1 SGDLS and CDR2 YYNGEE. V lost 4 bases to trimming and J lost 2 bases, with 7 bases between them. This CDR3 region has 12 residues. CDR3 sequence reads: CASSPSPYEQYF. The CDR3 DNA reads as TGTGCCAGCAGCCCGTCTCCCTACGAGCAGTACTTC.

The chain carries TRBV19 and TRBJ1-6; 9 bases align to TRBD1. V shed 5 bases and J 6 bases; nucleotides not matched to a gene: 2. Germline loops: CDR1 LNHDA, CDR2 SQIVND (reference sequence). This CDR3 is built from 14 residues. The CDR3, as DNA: TGTGCCAGTAGTGGGGGACAGGGTAATTCACCCCTCCACTTT. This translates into CASSGGQGNSPLHF.

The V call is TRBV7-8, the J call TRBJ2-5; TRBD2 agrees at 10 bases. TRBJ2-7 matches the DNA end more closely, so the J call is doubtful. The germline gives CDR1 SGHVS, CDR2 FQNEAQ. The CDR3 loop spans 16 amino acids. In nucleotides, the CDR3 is TGTGCCAGCAGCTTAGTCGGGACTAGCGCTTCCTACGAGCAGTACTTC. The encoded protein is CASSLVGTSASYEQYF.

The CDR3 spells CASSTPGTALEQYF. The CDR3 nucleotides read TGTGCCAGTAGTACCCCCGGGACAGCGCTCGAGCAGTACTTC. The chain couples TRBV19 to TRBJ2-7, with 7 bases matching TRBD1. Trimming removed 4 bases from V and 6 bases from J; junction bases left unmatched: 9. This CDR3 has 14 amino acids. CDR1 is LNHDA, CDR2 SQIVND, per germline (reference sequence). Full variable domain (remainder filled in from reference TRBV19 and TRBJ2-7): DGGITQSPKYLFRKEGQNVTLSCEQNLNHDAMYWYRQDPGQGLRLIYYSQIVNDFQKGDIAEGYSVSREKKESFPLTVTSAQKNPTAFYLCASSTPGTALEQYFGPGTRLTVT.

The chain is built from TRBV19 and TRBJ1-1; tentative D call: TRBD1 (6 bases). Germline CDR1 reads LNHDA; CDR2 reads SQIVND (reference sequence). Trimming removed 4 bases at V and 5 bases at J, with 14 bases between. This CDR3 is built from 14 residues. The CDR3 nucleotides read TGTGCCAGTAGTAGGCAGGGGAGAATGACTGAAGCTTTCTTT. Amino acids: CASSRQGRMTEAFF.

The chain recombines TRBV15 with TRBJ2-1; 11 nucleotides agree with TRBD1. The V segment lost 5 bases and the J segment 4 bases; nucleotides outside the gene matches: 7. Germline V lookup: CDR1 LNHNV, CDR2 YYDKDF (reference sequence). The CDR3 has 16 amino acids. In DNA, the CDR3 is TGTGCCACCAGCCCACGGGACAGGGGGGCTTACAATGAGCAGTTCTTC. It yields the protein CATSPRDRGAYNEQFF.

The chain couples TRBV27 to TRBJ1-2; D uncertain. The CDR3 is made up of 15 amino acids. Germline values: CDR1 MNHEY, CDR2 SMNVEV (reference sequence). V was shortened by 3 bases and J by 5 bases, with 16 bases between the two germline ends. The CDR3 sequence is CASSFTEDQLYGYTF. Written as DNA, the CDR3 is TGTGCCAGCAGTTTTACAGAAGATCAACTTTATGGCTACACCTTC.

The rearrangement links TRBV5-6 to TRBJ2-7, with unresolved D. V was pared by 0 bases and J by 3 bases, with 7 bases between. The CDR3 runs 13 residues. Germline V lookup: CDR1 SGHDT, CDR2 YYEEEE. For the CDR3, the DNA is TGTGCCAGCAGCTTGGTTGGCAGCTACGAGCAGTACTTC. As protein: CASSLVGSYEQYF.

The CDR3 region has the DNA TGCGCCAGCAGCCAAGGACAGGGGGCCGGGGAGCTGTTTTTT. This gives the protein CASSQGQGAGELFF. The J gene is TRBJ2-2, the V gene TRBV4-1, with 9 bases aligning to TRBD1. The CDR3 is 14 residues long. Germline V CDR1 and CDR2: MGHRA, YSYEKL. V lost 1 base to trimming and J lost 6 bases; unmatched junction nucleotides: 0.

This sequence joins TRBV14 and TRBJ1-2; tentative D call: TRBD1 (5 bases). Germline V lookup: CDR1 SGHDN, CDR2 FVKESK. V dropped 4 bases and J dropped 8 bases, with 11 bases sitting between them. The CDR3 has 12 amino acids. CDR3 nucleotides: TGTGCCAGCAGCCTTATGGGACGCGGCTACACCTTC. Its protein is CASSLMGRGYTF.

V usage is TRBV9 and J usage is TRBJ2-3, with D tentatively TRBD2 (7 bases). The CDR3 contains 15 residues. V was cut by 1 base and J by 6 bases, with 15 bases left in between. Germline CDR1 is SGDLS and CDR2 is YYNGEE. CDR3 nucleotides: TGTGCCAGCAGCGTACGGCCAGGGGAGGGGGATACGCAGTATTTT. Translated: CASSVRPGEGDTQYF.

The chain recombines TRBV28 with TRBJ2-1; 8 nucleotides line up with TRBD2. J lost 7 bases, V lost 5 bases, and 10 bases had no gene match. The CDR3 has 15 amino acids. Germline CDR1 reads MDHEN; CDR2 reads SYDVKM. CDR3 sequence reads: CASSLHSGTLNEQFF. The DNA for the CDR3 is TGTGCCAGCAGTCTCCATAGCGGGACCTTAAATGAGCAGTTCTTC.

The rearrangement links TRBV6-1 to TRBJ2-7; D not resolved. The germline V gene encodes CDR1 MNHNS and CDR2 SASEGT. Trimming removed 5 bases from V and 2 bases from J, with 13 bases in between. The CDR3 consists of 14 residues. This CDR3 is CASSPDPATYEQYF. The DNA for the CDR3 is TGTGCCAGCAGTCCCGACCCTGCCACCTACGAGCAGTACTTC.

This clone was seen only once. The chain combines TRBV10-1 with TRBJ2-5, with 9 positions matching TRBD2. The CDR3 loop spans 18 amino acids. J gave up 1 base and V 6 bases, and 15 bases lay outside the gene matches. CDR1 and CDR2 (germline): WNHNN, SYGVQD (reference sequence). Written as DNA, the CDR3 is TGCGCCAGCAGCCCCCGGGCGGGAGGGCCGAAGGGCCAAGAGACCCAGTACTTC. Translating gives CASSPRAGGPKGQETQYF.

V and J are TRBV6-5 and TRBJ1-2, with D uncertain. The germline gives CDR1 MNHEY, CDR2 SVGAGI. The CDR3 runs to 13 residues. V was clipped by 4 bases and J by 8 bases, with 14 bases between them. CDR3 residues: CASSFGEGDGYTF. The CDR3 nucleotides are TGTGCCAGCAGTTTTGGGGAGGGTGACGGCTACACCTTC.

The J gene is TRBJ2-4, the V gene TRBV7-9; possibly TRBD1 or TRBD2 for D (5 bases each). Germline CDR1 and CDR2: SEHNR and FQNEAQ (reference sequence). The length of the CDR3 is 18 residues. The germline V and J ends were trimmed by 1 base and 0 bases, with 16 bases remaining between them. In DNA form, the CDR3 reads TGTGCCAGCAGCTTAGGACTTGGACGGGACCTAGCCAAAAACATTCAGTACTTC. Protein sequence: CASSLGLGRDLAKNIQYF.

Written as DNA, the CDR3 is TGTGCCAGCAGCTCCAAGGGCATCTCCTACGAGCAGTACTTC. The encoded protein is CASSSKGISYEQYF. This chain connects TRBV7-9 to TRBJ2-7; D gene uncertain. Deletions cut 4 bases from V and 0 bases from J, with 10 bases between. The CDR3 is 14 residues long. Germline assignment: CDR1 SEHNR and CDR2 FQNEAQ (reference sequence).

CDR3 sequence (DNA): TGTGCTAGTGGTTATGGACTAGCGGGAGAGGTAGATACGCAGTATTTT. Protein: CASGYGLAGEVDTQYF. This chain links TRBV12-5 with TRBJ2-3; TRBD2 matches 13 bases. The CDR3 length is 16 residues. Per the germline V gene, CDR1 is LGHNT and CDR2 is FRNRAP. V lost 4 bases to trimming and J lost 5 bases; unmatched junction nucleotides: 6. The full variable domain, rest sourced from reference TRBV12-5 and TRBJ2-3, is DARVTQTPRHKVTEMGQEVTMRCQPILGHNTVFWYRQTMMQGLELLAYFRNRAPLDDSGMPKDRFSAEMPDATLATLKIQPSEPRDSAVYFCASGYGLAGEVDTQYFGPGTRLTVL.

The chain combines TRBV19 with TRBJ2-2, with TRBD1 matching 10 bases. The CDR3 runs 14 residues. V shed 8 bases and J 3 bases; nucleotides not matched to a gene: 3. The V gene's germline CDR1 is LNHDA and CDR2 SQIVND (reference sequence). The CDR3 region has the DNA TGTGCCAGTGGGACAGGGGCGGACACCGGGGAGCTGTTTTTT. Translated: CASGTGADTGELFF.

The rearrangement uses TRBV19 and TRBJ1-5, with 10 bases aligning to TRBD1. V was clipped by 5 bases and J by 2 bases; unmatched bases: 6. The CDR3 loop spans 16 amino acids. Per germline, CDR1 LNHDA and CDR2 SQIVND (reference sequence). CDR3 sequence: CASSLGTGEGNQPQHF. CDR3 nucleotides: TGTGCCAGTAGTCTCGGGACAGGGGAGGGCAATCAGCCCCAGCATTTT.